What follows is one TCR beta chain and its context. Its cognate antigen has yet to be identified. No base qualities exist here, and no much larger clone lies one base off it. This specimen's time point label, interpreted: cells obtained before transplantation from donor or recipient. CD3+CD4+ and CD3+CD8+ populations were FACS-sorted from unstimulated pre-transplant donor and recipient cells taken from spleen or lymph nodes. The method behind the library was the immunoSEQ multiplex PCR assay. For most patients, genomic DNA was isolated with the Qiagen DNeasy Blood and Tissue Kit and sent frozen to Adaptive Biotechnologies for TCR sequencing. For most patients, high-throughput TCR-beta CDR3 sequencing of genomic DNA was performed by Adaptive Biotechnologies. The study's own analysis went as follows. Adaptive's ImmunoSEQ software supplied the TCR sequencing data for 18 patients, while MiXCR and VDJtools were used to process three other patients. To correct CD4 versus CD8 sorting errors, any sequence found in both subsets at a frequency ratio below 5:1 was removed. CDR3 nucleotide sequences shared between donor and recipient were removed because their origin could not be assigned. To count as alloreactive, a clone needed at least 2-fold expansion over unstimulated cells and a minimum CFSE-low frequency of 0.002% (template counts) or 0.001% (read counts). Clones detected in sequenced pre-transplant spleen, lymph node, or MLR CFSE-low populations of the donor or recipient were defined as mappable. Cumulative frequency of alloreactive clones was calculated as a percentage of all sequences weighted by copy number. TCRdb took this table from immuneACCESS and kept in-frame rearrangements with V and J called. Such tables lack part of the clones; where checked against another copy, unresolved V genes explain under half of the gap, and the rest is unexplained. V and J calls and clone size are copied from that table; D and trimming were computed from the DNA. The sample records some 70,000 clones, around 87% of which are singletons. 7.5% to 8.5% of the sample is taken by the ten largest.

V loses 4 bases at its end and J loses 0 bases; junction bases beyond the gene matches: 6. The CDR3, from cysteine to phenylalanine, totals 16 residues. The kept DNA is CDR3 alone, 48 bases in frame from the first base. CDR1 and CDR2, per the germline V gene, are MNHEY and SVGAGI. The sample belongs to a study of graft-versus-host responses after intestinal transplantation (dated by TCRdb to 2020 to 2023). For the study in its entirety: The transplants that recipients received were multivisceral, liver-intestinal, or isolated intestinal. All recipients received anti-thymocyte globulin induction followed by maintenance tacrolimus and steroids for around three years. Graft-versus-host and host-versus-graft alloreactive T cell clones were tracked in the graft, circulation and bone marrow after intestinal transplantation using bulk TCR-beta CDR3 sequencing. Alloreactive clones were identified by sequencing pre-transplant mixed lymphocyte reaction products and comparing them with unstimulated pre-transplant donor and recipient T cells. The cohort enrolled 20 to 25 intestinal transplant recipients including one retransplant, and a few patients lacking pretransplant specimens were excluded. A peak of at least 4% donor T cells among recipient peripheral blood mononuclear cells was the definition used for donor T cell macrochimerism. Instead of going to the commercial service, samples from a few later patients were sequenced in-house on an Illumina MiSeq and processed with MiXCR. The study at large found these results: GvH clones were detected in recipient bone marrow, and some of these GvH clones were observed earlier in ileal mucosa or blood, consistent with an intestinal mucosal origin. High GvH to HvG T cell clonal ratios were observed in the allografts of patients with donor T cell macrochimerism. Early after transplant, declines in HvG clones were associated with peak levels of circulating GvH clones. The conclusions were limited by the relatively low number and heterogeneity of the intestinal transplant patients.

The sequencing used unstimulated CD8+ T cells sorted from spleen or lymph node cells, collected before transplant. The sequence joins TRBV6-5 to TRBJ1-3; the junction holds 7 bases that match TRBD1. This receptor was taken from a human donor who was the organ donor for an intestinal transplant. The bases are TGTGCCAGCAGTTCTCTACAGGGGATCTCTGGAAACACCATATATTTT. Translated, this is CASSSLQGISGNTIYF.